A selection of T cell receptor beta chains follows, all from one sample in a study of T cells after yellow fever vaccination. TCRdb independently ran MiXCR on the 5' RACE reads; one entry per CDR3 protein. The profile covers approximately 330,000 distinct CDR3 sequences, with 12% appearing a single time and 3.2% taken by the ten largest. Sequenced material: CD4+ T cells sorted from PBMCs, taken 15 days after the yellow fever booster vaccination. Source of these receptors: a man younger than 35 who received the YFV17D yellow fever vaccine. Each CDR3 is given with its conserved first and last residue. Fields, in order: CDR3 DNA, CDR3 protein, J gene, D gene, clone size, V gene. D genes are given only for firm matches. Size is omitted from some rows. Given values are once, few, many or a class for expanded clones.

TGTGCCAGCAGGCCACTGACTAGCTACGGACCGGGGGAGCTGTTTTTT CASRPLTSYGPGELFF TRBJ2-2 TRBD2 . TRBV6-5
TGTGCCACCCGGAGGGATGGGGATTCACCCCTCCACTTT CATRRDGDSPLHF TRBJ1-6 . . TRBV24-1
TGCAGTGCTCCCACCGCGGCGAACATTCAGTACTTC CSAPTAANIQYF TRBJ2-4 . few TRBV20-1
TGTGCCAGCAGCCCCCCCGTAAGGGGGTTGAATTCTGGAAACACCATATATTTT CASSPPVRGLNSGNTIYF TRBJ1-3 . few TRBV7-2
TGTGCCAGCAGCCTGGGGGGTGGAGTACGTTTCCAGCAGTACTTC CASSLGGGVRFQQYF TRBJ2-7 . few TRBV6-6
TGTGCCAGCAGCAGGACGGGACACCTCAATCAGCCCCAGCATTTT CASSRTGHLNQPQHF TRBJ1-5 . few TRBV6-5
TGTGCCAGCGCGAGAGGAACAGACGAGCAGTACTTC CASARGTDEQYF TRBJ2-7 . . TRBV5-4
TGTGCCAGGTGGGGACACGGGGGAGGATCCTACGAGCAGTACTTC CARWGHGGGSYEQYF TRBJ2-7 . few TRBV18
TGCGCCAGCAGCCTCACAGGACAGGGGGATCAGCCCCAGCATTTT CASSLTGQGDQPQHF TRBJ1-5 TRBD1 few TRBV4-1
TGTGCCAGCAGTTTTGGGGACCCCCTCTCTGGAAACACCATATATTTT CASSFGDPLSGNTIYF TRBJ1-3 . few TRBV12-3/TRBV12-4
TGCAGCCACGAGGGGCCTTGGTACCAAGAGACCCAGTACTTC CSHEGPWYQETQYF TRBJ2-5 . . TRBV29-1
TGTGCCAGCATGAGAGGGCTCAGCACAGATACGCAGTATTTT CASMRGLSTDTQYF TRBJ2-3 . few TRBV2
TGTGCCAGCAGCTTAGATAGGAGCGGGGGGGCCGGTCTGCAGTATTTT CASSLDRSGGAGLQYF TRBJ2-3 TRBD2 . TRBV11-3
TGTGCCAGCAGCAAGGCCCTGGGCCAATATGGCTACACCTTC CASSKALGQYGYTF TRBJ1-2 . . TRBV3-1
TGTGCCAGCAGCTTAGAGCCTTACGAGCAGTACTTC CASSLEPYEQYF TRBJ2-7 . . TRBV7-9
TGTGCCAGCAGCGCGACAGGGTGGGCCAATCAGCCCCAGCATTTT CASSATGWANQPQHF TRBJ1-5 TRBD1 . TRBV6-1
TGCAGCGCAATGGACGACCCCTATGGCTACACCTTC CSAMDDPYGYTF TRBJ1-2 . . TRBV29-1